This T cell receptor (beta chain) was sequenced in a study of beta chain features in type 1 diabetes. Study-level results: The VDJ junctions of type 1 diabetes patients carried fewer insertions and more deletions. High TCR expression in some cells could lead to their over-representation in cDNA sequencing.

About this clone itself: As yet, its antigen is unknown.

Expressed TCRB transcripts were sequenced, since all the RNA that had been isolated was reverse transcribed. Produced via immunoSEQ multiplex PCR; TCRdb's table is partial and in-frame only. The sample holds 350,000 to 450,000 clones; about 16% are singletons and the top ten take approximately 0.019%. The germline V gene encodes CDR1 SGHRS and CDR2 YFSETQ. With 1 base clipped from V and 6 bases from J, the junction kept 7 bases outside the gene matches. This CDR3 has 16 residues. Material: naive CD4+ T cells from blood. This sequence was found in a woman between 18 and 29 years old in good health. The chain has TRBV5-1 and TRBJ2-1; TRBD1 aligns across 10 bases. CDR3 sequence: CASSLTRTGGANEQFF. CDR3 nucleotides: TGCGCCAGCAGCTTGACTCGGACAGGGGGTGCCAATGAGCAGTTCTTC.